The clone carrying this T cell receptor (beta chain) was observed a few times. The data are from a study of blood T cell repertoires in COVID-19. Study summary: Researchers got acute and convalescent COVID-19 samples from the United States, Italy and Spain. Sample material is recorded as cDNA or gDNA derived from T cells, B-cell-depleted T cells, or PBMCs.

Profiling relied on immunoSEQ multiplex PCR, and the TCRdb table lists in-frame clones only, not all of them. Of about 150,000 clones listed, roughly 84% are singletons. The germline V gene has CDR1 MNHEY and CDR2 SMNVEV (reference sequence). V lost 3 bases and J lost 7, with 13 bases in between. The CDR3 contains 14 residues. The chain recombines TRBV27 with TRBJ2-1; D remains unclear. The clonotype was recovered from a man aged 25-45 years with COVID-19, enrolled during active disease. The sample taken for sequencing was peripheral blood. This CDR3 reads CASSFASTENEQFF. The CDR3 DNA sequence: TGTGCCAGCAGTTTCGCTAGTACGGAAAATGAGCAGTTCTTC.